This T cell receptor beta chain derives from a study of T cell responses to AZD1222 COVID-19 vaccine. General study results and limits: Variant regions that are unmutated are reportedly the target of nearly half of spike-specific TCRs. Of the AZD1222 recipients, only five to seven were seropositive at baseline. Clonal diversity was possibly underestimated, and white British individuals and females predominated among donors. Researchers took repertoire samples only after the peak T cell response had come.

Some clones are missing from TCRdb's copy, which holds only in-frame ones; the method was immunoSEQ multiplex PCR. The sample includes around 80,000 clones, 70% to 90% seen only once; the top ten take around 1.3%. Concerning this clone: Its matching antigen is unknown.

This CDR3 has 12 amino acids. V lost 1 base and J 11 bases, leaving 8 bases between the germline ends. This TCR came from an adult who received the AZD1222 COVID-19 vaccine. This specimen consisted of peripheral blood, obtained 28 days after the second AZD1222 dose. This chain connects TRBV12-3 or TRBV12-4 to TRBJ1-4; D gene uncertain. As DNA, the CDR3 is TGTGCCAGCAGTTTAGAGGGAGAGAAACTGTTTTTT. Translating gives CASSLEGEKLFF.